This TCR beta chain was recovered during a study of STAT5B mutations in CD4+ large granular lymphocyte leukemia. Study results and caveats: Approximately 25% of private leukemic clonotypes occurred rarely in other patients' non-leukemic repertoires.

Clones were sequenced by immunoSEQ multiplex PCR, and TCRdb holds only the in-frame ones, with some missing. This table has under 35,000 clones, around 67% appearing once. The CDR3 loop spans 14 amino acids. The V end was cut by 1 base, the J end by 7 bases, with 14 bases between. Germline loops: CDR1 SGHNT, CDR2 YENEEA. On this clone: Its matching antigen is unknown.

Sequencing was performed on CD4+ T cells from blood buffy coats. The J gene is TRBJ2-7, the V gene TRBV11-3; perhaps TRBD2 as D (6 bases). The sequence came from a human donor in good health. As DNA, the CDR3 is TGTGCCAGCAGCTTAGGGCAGGAGGGCTTGGAGCAGTACTTC. Translated: CASSLGQEGLEQYF.